This is a list of T cell receptor beta chains from one sample in a study of cytomegalovirus exposure and HLA in healthy donors. Clones were sequenced by immunoSEQ multiplex PCR, and TCRdb holds only the in-frame ones, with some missing. The table shows over 120,000 clones, with less than 85% occurring only once. The specimen was PBMCs. These receptors originate from a man younger than 35 in good health and CMV-seropositive. CDR3s include the opening cysteine and the closing phenylalanine or tryptophan. The D gene is left open where the match is weak. The listing skips clone size in some rows; elsewhere it reads once, few, many or a size class.

d_gene,abundance,v_gene,j_gene,CDR3aa,CDR3nt
.,.,TRBV6-5,TRBJ1-2,CASSYRLGRDYGYTF,TGTGCCAGCAGTTACCGCCTAGGTCGGGACTATGGCTACACCTTC
TRBD1,few,TRBV7-9,TRBJ1-2,CASSLLSSDRGRGYTF,TGTGCCAGCAGCCTCCTTTCGTCGGACAGGGGAAGGGGCTACACCTTC
.,.,TRBV6-1,TRBJ1-6,CASSEALLGAPNSPLHF,TGTGCCAGCAGTGAAGCGCTTCTGGGGGCCCCTAATTCACCCCTCCACTTT
.,once,TRBV15,TRBJ2-5,CATTKGGTEQETQYF,TGTGCCACCACCAAAGGGGGGACAGAACAAGAGACCCAGTACTTC
TRBD2,once,TRBV28,TRBJ2-2,CASRWTSVNTGELFF,TGTGCCAGCAGATGGACTAGCGTTAACACCGGGGAGCTGTTTTTT
TRBD2,.,TRBV5-6,TRBJ2-1,CASSLVGGGTSYNEQFF,TGTGCCAGCAGCTTGGTCGGCGGGGGAACCTCCTACAATGAGCAGTTCTTC
.,.,TRBV18,TRBJ1-2,CASSPPDTTNYGYTF,TGTGCCAGCTCACCCCCGGACACCACTAACTATGGCTACACCTTC
.,once,TRBV5-6,TRBJ2-2,CASSLRAGINTGELFF,TGTGCCAGCAGCTTGAGGGCAGGGATAAACACCGGGGAGCTGTTTTTT
.,few,TRBV7-9,TRBJ1-1,CASGQLRAEAFF,TGTGCCAGCGGCCAACTGAGGGCTGAAGCTTTCTTT
TRBD1,.,TRBV2,TRBJ2-7,CASLEARGRSWAYEQYF,TGTGCCAGCCTTGAGGCCAGGGGGCGAAGTTGGGCCTACGAGCAGTACTTC
TRBD2,.,TRBV7-2,TRBJ2-3,CASSPKGGLAGVQEYF,TGTGCCAGCAGCCCGAAGGGGGGACTAGCGGGAGTCCAGGAGTATTTT
.,.,TRBV29-1,TRBJ1-4,CSVEVARGDEKLFF,TGCAGCGTTGAAGTAGCCAGGGGTGATGAAAAACTGTTTTTT
TRBD2,.,TRBV30,TRBJ2-3,CAWSGTSLADTQYF,TGTGCCTGGAGTGGGACTAGCCTCGCCGATACGCAGTATTTT
TRBD2,.,TRBV7-2,TRBJ2-7,CASSYIAGNEYEQYF,TGTGCCAGCAGCTATATAGCGGGTAACGAGTACGAGCAGTACTTC
.,.,TRBV7-6,TRBJ2-5,CASSQQQTQYF,TGTGCCAGCAGTCAACAACAGACCCAGTACTTC
TRBD1,few,TRBV27,TRBJ1-2,CASSSDRGSYGYTF,TGTGCCAGCAGTAGTGACAGGGGGTCGTATGGCTACACCTTC
.,.,TRBV5-8,TRBJ1-5,CASSLIQGNQPQHF,TGTGCCAGCAGCTTGATCCAGGGCAATCAGCCCCAGCATTTT
TRBD1,.,TRBV7-9,TRBJ1-6,CASSARRGTGGDSPLHF,TGTGCCAGCAGCGCGCGGAGGGGGACAGGGGGCGACTCACCCCTCCACTTT
TRBD1,.,TRBV27,TRBJ2-7,CASSTGGREQYF,TGTGCCAGCAGCACAGGGGGGAGGGAGCAGTACTTC
TRBD1,.,TRBV6-6,TRBJ1-1,CASVQGRRTEAFF,TGTGCCAGCGTACAGGGGAGAAGAACTGAAGCTTTCTTT
.,.,TRBV7-9,TRBJ2-3,CASSPFTDTQYF,TGTGCCAGCAGCCCCTTCACAGATACGCAGTATTTT
.,.,TRBV4-2,TRBJ2-7,CASSPRDNSYEQYF,TGTGCCAGCAGCCCCCGGGACAACTCCTACGAGCAGTACTTC
TRBD1,.,TRBV5-6,TRBJ1-1,CASSSLGTGNTEAFF,TGTGCCAGCAGCTCCCTCGGGACAGGGAACACTGAAGCTTTCTTT
.,.,TRBV28,TRBJ2-5,CATLRWQETQYF,TGTGCCACCCTGAGGTGGCAAGAGACCCAGTACTTC
.,.,TRBV19,TRBJ2-1,CATLGDEQFF,TGTGCCACCCTAGGCGATGAGCAGTTCTTC
TRBD1,.,TRBV7-9,TRBJ2-7,CASSVTGGHEQYF,TGTGCCAGCAGCGTAACAGGGGGCCACGAGCAGTACTTC
TRBD2,.,TRBV10-3,TRBJ2-1,CAISKIAGESYNEQFF,TGTGCCATCAGTAAGATAGCGGGCGAGTCCTACAATGAGCAGTTCTTC
TRBD2,.,TRBV5-1,TRBJ2-3,CASSPDSGGATDTQYF,TGCGCCAGCAGCCCGGATAGCGGGGGGGCCACAGATACGCAGTATTTT
.,.,TRBV18,TRBJ2-7,CASSIRVGQEDEQYF,TGTGCCAGCTCAATTAGGGTAGGGCAGGAGGACGAGCAGTACTTC
.,.,TRBV4-3,TRBJ1-2,CASSQDSPRGYGYTF,TGCGCCAGCAGCCAAGATTCTCCCAGGGGCTATGGCTACACCTTC
.,.,TRBV9,TRBJ1-2,CASSVEGQARGGYTF,TGTGCCAGCAGCGTAGAGGGACAAGCGAGAGGGGGCTACACCTTC
TRBD1,.,TRBV11-1,TRBJ1-2,CASRGQAVISGYTF,TGTGCCAGCCGAGGACAGGCGGTTATTAGCGGCTACACCTTC
.,.,TRBV28,TRBJ1-5,CASNTGGGAWGNQPQHF,TGTGCCAGCAATACAGGCGGTGGGGCTTGGGGCAATCAGCCCCAGCATTTT
TRBD1,.,TRBV13,TRBJ1-2,CASSSNGTAYGYTF,TGTGCCAGCAGTTCTAACGGGACAGCTTATGGCTACACCTTC
TRBD1,.,TRBV19,TRBJ2-7,CASSAPGTATYEQYF,TGTGCCAGTAGTGCCCCCGGGACAGCCACCTACGAGCAGTACTTC
.,.,TRBV19,TRBJ2-7,CASSIRFSYEQYF,TGTGCCAGTAGTATCAGGTTCTCCTACGAGCAGTACTTC
TRBD1,.,TRBV5-4,TRBJ2-1,CASSLTYRGVYNEQFF,TGTGCCAGCAGCTTGACGTACAGGGGCGTCTACAATGAGCAGTTCTTC
TRBD2,once,TRBV9,TRBJ2-7,CASSVEGTSTRGEQYF,TGTGCCAGCAGCGTAGAGGGGACTAGCACAAGAGGGGAGCAGTACTTC
.,.,TRBV7-9,TRBJ2-2,CASSLGREGDTGELFF,TGTGCCAGCAGCTTAGGAAGGGAAGGGGACACCGGGGAGCTGTTTTTT
TRBD1,.,TRBV7-2,TRBJ2-7,CASSSVTGGSEQYF,TGTGCCAGCAGCTCAGTCACAGGGGGCAGCGAGCAGTACTTC
.,.,TRBV27,TRBJ1-2,CASSLRTSGSASYGYTF,TGTGCCAGCAGTTTACGTACCTCCGGGTCAGCATCCTATGGCTACACCTTC
TRBD1,.,TRBV9,TRBJ1-2,CASSAGTGGLRYGYTF,TGTGCCAGCAGCGCGGGGACAGGGGGACTCCGCTATGGCTACACCTTC
.,few,TRBV6-6,TRBJ2-1,CASSNRDNEQFF,TGTGCCAGCAGCAACAGAGACAATGAGCAGTTCTTC
TRBD1,.,TRBV6-5,TRBJ1-4,CASSSGQVATNEKLFF,TGTGCCAGCAGTTCCGGACAGGTTGCAACTAATGAAAAACTGTTTTTT
.,once,TRBV6-6,TRBJ1-1,CASSYSRSGNTEAFF,TGTGCCAGCAGTTACTCTCGATCGGGGAACACTGAAGCTTTCTTT
TRBD2,few,TRBV19,TRBJ2-7,CASRISGSSHEQYF,TGTGCCAGTAGAATTAGCGGGAGTTCCCACGAGCAGTACTTC
TRBD2,.,TRBV29-1,TRBJ2-7,CSVETSGRAGEQYF,TGCAGCGTTGAGACTAGCGGGAGGGCGGGGGAGCAGTACTTC
.,few,TRBV19,TRBJ1-2,CASRYTGGRSQGYTF,TGTGCCAGTAGATACACGGGGGGACGGTCGCAAGGCTACACCTTC
TRBD2,.,TRBV5-1,TRBJ2-2,CASSMTSGGNTGELFF,TGCGCCAGCAGCATGACTAGCGGGGGAAACACCGGGGAGCTGTTTTTT
.,.,TRBV10-2,TRBJ2-1,CATRGGYSYNEQFF,TGCGCCACCCGTGGCGGATACTCCTACAATGAGCAGTTCTTC
.,.,TRBV5-8,TRBJ2-3,CASSLEGRGDTQYF,TGTGCCAGCAGCTTGGAGGGCCGGGGAGATACGCAGTATTTT
TRBD1,.,TRBV7-2,TRBJ1-2,CASSKVDRETYGYTF,TGTGCCAGCAGCAAGGTGGACAGGGAAACCTATGGCTACACCTTC
TRBD1,.,TRBV6-1,TRBJ2-5,CASSGDRQETQYF,TGTGCCAGCAGTGGGGACAGGCAAGAGACCCAGTACTTC
TRBD1,.,TRBV6-6,TRBJ1-5,CASSYPTGAPNQPQHF,TGTGCCAGCAGTTATCCGACAGGGGCGCCCAATCAGCCCCAGCATTTT
TRBD1,.,TRBV15,TRBJ2-1,CATSRVGGDRGPDSSYNEQFF,TGTGCCACCAGCAGAGTAGGCGGGGACAGGGGGCCTGATAGCTCCTACAATGAGCAGTTCTTC
TRBD2,.,TRBV15,TRBJ2-7,CATSRDLGTSLSYEQYF,TGTGCCACCAGCAGAGATCTTGGGACTAGCCTCTCCTACGAGCAGTACTTC
TRBD2,.,TRBV9,TRBJ2-1,CASSVRGTSNEQFF,TGTGCCAGCAGCGTACGAGGGACTAGCAATGAGCAGTTCTTC
.,.,TRBV4-1,TRBJ2-7,CASSQDLGLWSYEQYF,TGCGCCAGCAGCCAAGATCTCGGTTTATGGTCCTACGAGCAGTACTTC
TRBD2,.,TRBV4-2,TRBJ2-1,CASSQDPGLADNEQFF,TGTGCCAGCAGCCAAGACCCGGGACTAGCGGACAATGAGCAGTTCTTC
.,.,TRBV2,TRBJ2-2,CASTSTGELFF,TGTGCCAGCACTTCCACCGGGGAGCTGTTTTTT